The 9 T cell receptor beta chains below were found in one sample sequenced in a study of cytomegalovirus exposure and HLA in healthy donors. With 60 Vbeta and 13 Jbeta primers, the PCR was carried out. Sequencing used immunoSEQ multiplex PCR; TCRdb keeps in-frame clones, though not all of them. In all, the sample yields around 53,000 clones. The sequencing sample was made of PBMCs. These TCRs come from a male donor in good health and CMV-seropositive.

The chain couples TRBV15 to TRBJ1-4; a possible D gene is TRBD1 (6 bases). V was clipped by 0 bases and J by 7 bases, with 15 bases between them. The germline V gene encodes CDR1 LNHNV and CDR2 YYDKDF (reference sequence). The CDR3 runs to 16 residues. The CDR3 here is CATSREPGQLSEKLFF. CDR3 bases: TGTGCCACCAGCAGAGAGCCGGGACAACTATCTGAAAAACTGTTTTTT.

This chain connects TRBV27 to TRBJ2-7; D might be TRBD1 (7 bases). Trimming took 10 bases from V and 4 from J, leaving 20 bases between them. This CDR3 contains 14 residues. CDR1 is MNHEY, CDR2 SMNVEV, per germline (reference sequence). CDR3 protein: CATIKVQGGYEQYF. CDR3 DNA: TGTGCCACCATAAAGGTGCAGGGGGGATACGAGCAGTACTTC.

The chain links TRBV4-3 to TRBJ2-7; a weak D match, TRBD1 (6 bases). CDR1 is LGHNA, CDR2 YSLEER, per germline. This CDR3 has 17 amino acids. V lost 2 bases and J lost 1, with 18 bases in between. CDR3 sequence: CASSQTYMTGRSYEQYF. CDR3 DNA: TGCGCCAGCAGCCAAACGTATATGACAGGTCGTTCCTACGAGCAGTACTTC.

V gene TRBV6-5 combines with J gene TRBJ2-3; D gene unclear. Germline assignment: CDR1 MNHEY and CDR2 SVGAGI. The CDR3 has 16 residues. Trimming removed 2 bases from V and 4 bases from J, with 16 bases in between. The CDR3 region has the DNA TGTGCCAGCAGTTACAGGCCAGCGATAGTGGCAGATACGCAGTATTTT. Its translation is CASSYRPAIVADTQYF.

V usage is TRBV19 and J usage is TRBJ2-5, with 7 bases identical to TRBD1. TRBJ2-7 explains the end of the DNA better; the J call may be wrong. The CDR3 loop spans 17 amino acids. CDR1 and CDR2 from the germline V gene are LNHDA and SQIVND (reference sequence). CDR3 sequence: CASSMSGQALSRYEQYF. DNA for the CDR3: TGTGCCAGTAGTATGTCCGGACAGGCACTCAGTCGTTACGAGCAGTACTTC.

The V and J genes are TRBV10-3 and TRBJ1-1; D ambiguous. CDR1 is ENHRY, CDR2 SYGVKD, per germline. The CDR3 is made up of 13 amino acids. V lost 6 bases and J 2 bases, leaving 10 bases between the germline ends. Here the CDR3 reads CAIRPGVNTEAFF. CDR3 nucleotide sequence: TGTGCCATCAGACCTGGAGTAAACACTGAAGCTTTCTTT.

This chain joins TRBV5-1 and TRBJ1-1, with 7 bases fitting TRBD1. Germline V gene lookup returns CDR1 SGHRS and CDR2 YFSETQ. The trim removed 5 bases at V and 2 bases at J, leaving 12 bases unmatched. This CDR3 is built from 16 residues. The CDR3 loop reads CASRQRTGTDNTEAFF. For the CDR3, the DNA is TGCGCCAGCAGGCAAAGAACCGGGACAGATAACACTGAAGCTTTCTTT. Full variable domain (remainder filled in from reference TRBV5-1 and TRBJ1-1): KAGVTQTPRYLIKTRGQQVTLSCSPISGHRSVSWYQQTPGQGLQFLFEYFSETQRNKGNFPGRFSGRQFSNSRSEMNVSTLELGDSALYLCASRQRTGTDNTEAFFGQGTRLTVV.

The V and J genes are TRBV29-1 and TRBJ2-3, with 8 bases matching TRBD1. The junction had 11 bases not matched to a gene; V was cut back by 3 bases and J by 6 bases. The CDR3 covers 15 residues. Germline V gene lookup returns CDR1 SQVTM and CDR2 ANQGSEA. In DNA, the CDR3 is TGCAGCGTTGATAGGGGCAGGGGGCTCTATGATACGCAGTATTTT. Translation gives CSVDRGRGLYDTQYF.

The DNA of the CDR3 is TGTGCCAGTACGCGGCCCACAGCGGGGCGAACCGGGGAGCTGTTTTTT. Translating it yields CASTRPTAGRTGELFF. The rearrangement joins TRBV19 to TRBJ2-2; 7 bases map to TRBD2. The CDR3 sequence is 16 residues long. Trimming removed 7 bases from V and 5 bases from J; junction bases left unmatched: 13. Germline assignment: CDR1 LNHDA and CDR2 SQIVND (reference sequence).